This T cell receptor (beta chain) was sequenced for a study of radiotherapy plus CTLA-4 blockade in lung cancer. As for the study in general: For around 18% of patients, objective responses occurred, and about 30% had disease control.

Study-wide findings and caveats: TCR clones of tumor origin grew in blood after radiotherapy plus ipilimumab. Early shifts in blood T cell clones, with interferon-beta, reportedly predicted response best.

Trimming removed 0 bases from V and 3 bases from J; junction bases left unmatched: 5. CDR3 length equals 16 residues. Per germline, CDR1 SGDLS and CDR2 YYNGEE. With regard to this clone: Its specificity is not known.

Only in-frame clones appear in the TCRdb table, and some are missing; sequencing was by immunoSEQ multiplex PCR. The sample has some 66,000 clones; about 85% are singletons. The source of this sequence is a human donor with non-small cell lung cancer who had a partial response to radiotherapy plus ipilimumab. This chain connects TRBV9 to TRBJ2-1; 8 positions match TRBD2. This specimen consisted of peripheral blood, obtained from a patient treated with radiotherapy plus ipilimumab. The CDR3 here is CASSVGSSGGYNEQFF. CDR3 DNA sequence: TGTGCCAGCAGCGTAGGGTCCAGCGGGGGCTACAATGAGCAGTTCTTC.